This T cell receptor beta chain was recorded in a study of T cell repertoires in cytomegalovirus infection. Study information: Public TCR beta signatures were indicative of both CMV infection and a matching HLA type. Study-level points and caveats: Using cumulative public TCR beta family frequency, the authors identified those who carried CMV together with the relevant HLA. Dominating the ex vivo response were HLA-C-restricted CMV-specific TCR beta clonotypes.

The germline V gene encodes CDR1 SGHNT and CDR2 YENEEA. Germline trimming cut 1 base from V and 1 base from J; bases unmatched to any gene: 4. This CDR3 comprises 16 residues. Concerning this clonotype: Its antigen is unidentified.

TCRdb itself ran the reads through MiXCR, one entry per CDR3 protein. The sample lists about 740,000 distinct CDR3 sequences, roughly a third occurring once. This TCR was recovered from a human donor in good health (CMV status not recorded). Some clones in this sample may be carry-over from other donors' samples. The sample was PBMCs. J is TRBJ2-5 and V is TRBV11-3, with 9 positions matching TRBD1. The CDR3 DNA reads TGTGCCAGCAGCTTAGGAGGGGGACAGGGCCAAGAGACCCAGTACTTC. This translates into CASSLGGGQGQETQYF.